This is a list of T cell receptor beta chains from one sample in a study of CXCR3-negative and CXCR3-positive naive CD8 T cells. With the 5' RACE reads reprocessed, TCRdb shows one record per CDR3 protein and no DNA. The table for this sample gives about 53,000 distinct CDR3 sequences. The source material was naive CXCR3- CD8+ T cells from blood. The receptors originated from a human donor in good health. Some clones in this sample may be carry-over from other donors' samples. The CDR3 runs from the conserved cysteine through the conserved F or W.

cdr3_aa: CASSAYRVSNTEAFF
j_call: TRBJ1-1
v_call: TRBV9

cdr3_aa: CSVERKEYSFQETQYF
j_call: TRBJ2-5
v_call: TRBV29-1

cdr3_aa: CASSLLVLAGLSYNEQFF
j_call: TRBJ2-1
v_call: TRBV7-2

cdr3_aa: CATGANPYEQYF
j_call: TRBJ2-7
v_call: TRBV28

cdr3_aa: CASSQGERGVDTQYF
j_call: TRBJ2-3
v_call: TRBV4-3

cdr3_aa: CASSLGRTPPVNIQYF
j_call: TRBJ2-4
v_call: TRBV12-3/TRBV12-4

cdr3_aa: CSVPGQGVGEQYF
j_call: TRBJ2-7
v_call: TRBV29-1

cdr3_aa: CASSYRAGTLYNEQFF
j_call: TRBJ2-1
v_call: TRBV6-2/TRBV6-3

cdr3_aa: CASSSDRGVDQPQHF
j_call: TRBJ1-5
v_call: TRBV6-5

cdr3_aa: CASSAQGLSGRDTQYF
j_call: TRBJ2-3
v_call: TRBV9

cdr3_aa: CASSLAGGLQETQYF
j_call: TRBJ2-5
v_call: TRBV7-3

cdr3_aa: CASSFLRETEAFF
j_call: TRBJ1-1
v_call: TRBV11-3

cdr3_aa: CASTRKTSGYYNEQFF
j_call: TRBJ2-1
v_call: TRBV12-3/TRBV12-4

cdr3_aa: CAWCSGTPEQYF
j_call: TRBJ2-7
v_call: TRBV21-1

cdr3_aa: CASSILQSSYNEQFF
j_call: TRBJ2-1
v_call: TRBV7-2

cdr3_aa: CASRRAGEEFEAFF
j_call: TRBJ1-1
v_call: TRBV13

cdr3_aa: CAISDRASTTMNTEAFF
j_call: TRBJ1-1
v_call: TRBV10-3

cdr3_aa: CASSLGDALWGGTEAFF
j_call: TRBJ1-1
v_call: TRBV5-1